This T cell receptor beta chain was sequenced for a study of CD8 T cells in cerebrospinal fluid in Alzheimer's disease. TCRdb re-analyzed the 10x single-cell sequencing reads; it lists each CDR3 protein once, without DNA. In all, the sample yields about 1,100 distinct CDR3 sequences. Per germline, CDR1 GTSNPN and CDR2 SVGIG (reference sequence). This CDR3 is built from 14 residues. The study's findings and limits: The largest CSF clone was proportionally bigger in mild cognitive impairment or Alzheimer's disease than controls. Versus healthy subjects, Alzheimer's patients more often had clones of at least 3%. EBV-specific clones showed no enrichment in Alzheimer's patients and were not the top expanded clones.

Its frequency marks this clonotype as medium-sized. What it binds is not known. The specimen sequenced was cerebrospinal fluid. This chain connects TRBV30 to TRBJ2-7; absent DNA, TCRdb's TRBD1 call cannot be checked. The receptor comes from a human donor in good health. This CDR3 reads CAWSQGGSSYEQYF.